The 27 T cell receptor beta chains given below trace back to one sample, sequenced in a study of cytomegalovirus exposure and HLA in healthy donors. 60 Vbeta and 13 Jbeta primers were used in PCR. Clones were sequenced by immunoSEQ multiplex PCR, and TCRdb holds only the in-frame ones, with some missing. The sample consists of approximately 82,000 clones, around 10% of them appearing once. Source material: PBMCs. Receptors originate from a man aged 60 to 69 in good health and CMV-seropositive.

This chain joins TRBV7-9 and TRBJ2-7; 7 bases agree with TRBD2. The CDR3 covers 14 residues. Looked up from germline, CDR1 is SEHNR and CDR2 is FQNEAQ (reference sequence). The J segment lost 3 bases and the V segment lost 8 bases, leaving 10 bases of the junction unmatched. CDR3: CASGIGGGVYEQYF. In DNA, the CDR3 is TGTGCCAGCGGCATTGGGGGGGGAGTCTACGAGCAGTACTTC.

The chain has TRBV19 and TRBJ2-1; 9 positions match TRBD2. In germline, CDR1 is LNHDA, CDR2 SQIVND (reference sequence). J gave up 8 bases and V 3 bases, and 5 bases lay outside the gene matches. The CDR3 consists of 14 residues. The CDR3 nucleotides read TGTGCCAGTAGTATCCTAGCGGGAAGGTATGAGCAGTTCTTC. The encoded protein is CASSILAGRYEQFF.

This chain connects TRBV18 to TRBJ2-5; weak D call: TRBD2 (6 bases). The length of the CDR3 is 13 residues. The germline V gene encodes CDR1 KGHSH and CDR2 LQKENI. Trimming took off 3 bases at V and 5 bases at J, with 10 bases between the two ends. CDR3 amino acids: CASSPGGIETQYF. The CDR3 DNA reads as TGTGCCAGCTCACCGGGGGGAATCGAGACCCAGTACTTC.

This chain connects TRBV7-3 to TRBJ2-1; 11 positions agree with TRBD2. The germline V gene has CDR1 SGHTA and CDR2 FQGTGA. The J segment lost 8 bases and the V segment lost 3 bases, leaving 6 bases of the junction unmatched. The CDR3 loop spans 15 amino acids. The CDR3: CASSFRLAGTDEQFF. DNA of the CDR3: TGTGCCAGCAGCTTTCGACTAGCGGGGACAGATGAGCAGTTCTTC.

The rearrangement links TRBV2 to TRBJ1-6; no clear D gene. Deletions cut 5 bases from V and 5 bases from J, with 7 bases between. Germline CDR1 reads SNHLY; CDR2 reads FYNNEI. There are 13 residues in the CDR3. DNA for the CDR3: TGTGCCAGCAGTAACAGAAATAATTCACCCCTCCACTTT. It is translated as CASSNRNNSPLHF.

Here the CDR3 DNA reads TGTGCCAGCAGCCGGACTAGCGGGGGGCAAGAGACCCAGTACTTC. Translated, it gives CASSRTSGGQETQYF. This rearrangement joins TRBV7-9 to TRBJ2-5; 14 bases are a match to TRBD2. Per the germline V gene, CDR1 is SEHNR and CDR2 is FQNEAQ (reference sequence). This CDR3 contains 15 residues. J was trimmed by 2 bases and V by 5 bases; bases with no gene match: 1.

This clone was recorded a few times. This chain connects TRBV4-1 to TRBJ1-6, with 8 bases that match TRBD1. V trimming: 3 bases; J trimming: 10 bases; junction bases outside the gene matches: 11. This CDR3 comprises 16 residues. Per the germline V gene, CDR1 is MGHRA and CDR2 is YSYEKL. The DNA for the CDR3 is TGCGCCAGCAGCCAGCCCCGGGACAGGATAGGATCACCCCTCCACTTT. Protein: CASSQPRDRIGSPLHF.

The rearrangement uses TRBV7-6 and TRBJ1-5; no clear D gene. CDR3 length equals 13 residues. Per the germline V gene, CDR1 is SGHVS and CDR2 is FNYEAQ. V gave up 1 base and J gave up 6 bases, with 7 bases separating them. In DNA, the CDR3 is TGTGCCAGCAGCTTAGGTGGGCCTCAGCCCCAGCATTTT. Encoded protein: CASSLGGPQPQHF.

This clone has more than one count but fewer than ten. The chain uses TRBV6-5 and TRBJ1-6; no firm D call. V lost 2 bases to trimming and J lost 7 bases, with 9 bases between them. The CDR3 spans 14 residues. Germline V gene data show CDR1 as MNHEY and CDR2 as SVGAGI. The CDR3 DNA is TGTGCCAGCAGTTACAAGCGGATCAATTCACCCCTCCACTTT. Translated: CASSYKRINSPLHF.

V is TRBV6-5 and J is TRBJ1-5; no reliable D call. The CDR3 runs 15 residues. Germline lookup yields CDR1 MNHEY and CDR2 SVGAGI. With 6 bases removed from V and 3 bases from J, the gap between germline ends came to 15 bases. CDR3 nucleotide sequence: TGTGCCAGCAGCCCCGAAGGAGCAATCAATCAGCCCCAGCATTTT. It yields the protein CASSPEGAINQPQHF.

J is TRBJ1-6 and V is TRBV25-1; a weak D match, TRBD1 (5 bases). The CDR3 consists of 14 residues. From germline, CDR1 is MGHDK and CDR2 SYGVNS. V dropped 4 bases and J dropped 5 bases, with 9 bases sitting between them. The CDR3 bases are TGTGCCAGCAGTGGGGGCGGGAATAATTCACCCCTCCACTTT. Translated: CASSGGGNNSPLHF.

The chain has TRBV30 and TRBJ1-1; D may be TRBD1 (6 bases). The CDR3 spans 15 residues. The V gene lost 4 bases and the J gene lost 7 bases, with 22 bases spanning the gap. CDR1 is GTSNPN, CDR2 SVGIG, per germline (reference sequence). This CDR3 reads CAWKRGGRGSLEAFF. In DNA, the CDR3 is TGTGCCTGGAAAAGAGGGGGGAGGGGTAGCCTTGAAGCTTTCTTT.

J is TRBJ2-1 and V is TRBV28; 8 positions agree with TRBD2. The CDR3 totals 13 residues. The V gene end was trimmed by 8 bases and the J gene end by 4 bases; junction bases not matched to a gene: 4. Germline V gene lookup returns CDR1 MDHEN and CDR2 SYDVKM. The CDR3 DNA sequence: TGTGCCAGCTTAGCGGGGCCGTACAATGAGCAGTTCTTC. It is translated as CASLAGPYNEQFF.

The chain combines TRBV19 with TRBJ2-2; 9 nucleotides match TRBD1. V lost 3 bases, J lost 5 bases, and 4 bases stayed unmatched. The CDR3 contains 15 residues. Germline lookup yields CDR1 LNHDA and CDR2 SQIVND (reference sequence). CDR3 residues: CASSMGTGRTGELFF. The CDR3 DNA reads as TGTGCCAGTAGTATGGGGACAGGGAGGACCGGGGAGCTGTTTTTT.

This clone was counted between two and nine times. Other DNA sequences within the sample encode an identical CDR3. The chain couples TRBV5-4 to TRBJ2-7, with a tentative D call TRBD1 (6 bases). CDR1 and CDR2 from the germline V gene are SGHNT and YYREEE (reference sequence). Trimming took off 4 bases at V and 4 bases at J, with 12 bases between the two ends. This CDR3 comprises 13 residues. Here the CDR3 DNA reads TGTGCCAGCAGCCCCTCAGGGGAGTACGAGCAGTACTTC. Translation gives CASSPSGEYEQYF. Supplemented by reference TRBV5-4 and TRBJ2-7, the full variable domain reads ETGVTQSPTHLIKTRGQQVTLRCSSQSGHNTVSWYQQALGQGPQFIFQYYREEENGRGNFPPRFSGLQFPNYSSELNVNALELDDSALYLCASSPSGEYEQYFGPGTRLTVT.

In this sample, this clone turned up a few times. The J gene is TRBJ1-6, the V gene TRBV19, with D unresolved. The germline gives CDR1 LNHDA, CDR2 SQIVND (reference sequence). CDR3 length: 15 residues. V lost 7 bases and J lost 0, with 10 bases in between. In DNA, the CDR3 is TGTGCCAGTACCGACATTTACTCCTATAATTCACCCCTCCACTTT. This codes for CASTDIYSYNSPLHF.

This chain links TRBV30 with TRBJ1-5; D perhaps matches TRBD1 (5 bases). V lost 4 bases to trimming and J lost 3 bases, with 7 bases between them. The length of the CDR3 is 12 residues. CDR1 is GTSNPN, CDR2 SVGIG, per germline (reference sequence). DNA of the CDR3: TGTGCCTGGACAGGGCTCAATCAGCCCCAGCATTTT. This translates into CAWTGLNQPQHF.

As for this clone: Other DNA sequences in the same sample also yield this CDR3. The chain combines TRBV9 with TRBJ1-2; 7 bases align to TRBD1. The germline V gene encodes CDR1 SGDLS and CDR2 YYNGEE. Trimming at V came to 0 bases and at J to 14 bases, leaving 7 bases not matched to a gene. The CDR3 covers 12 residues. CDR3 sequence: CASSVGQGRLTF. In DNA, the CDR3 is TGTGCCAGCAGCGTAGGACAGGGACGATTAACCTTC.

This clone has only a few counts. CDR3 bases: TGCAGTGCTAGATCTCGTCCCGAGCAGTACTTC. This encodes CSARSRPEQYF. J is TRBJ2-7 and V is TRBV20-1; D not certain. In germline, CDR1 is DFQATT, CDR2 SNEGSKA (reference sequence). Trimming stripped 2 bases from V and 6 bases from J, with 8 bases between. There are 11 residues in the CDR3.

This sequence joins TRBV18 and TRBJ1-5; D uncertain. The CDR3 runs 12 residues. Trimming shortened V by 3 bases and J by 6 bases, and 6 bases separated the two germline ends. Per the germline V gene, CDR1 is KGHSH and CDR2 is LQKENI. DNA for the CDR3: TGTGCCAGCTCACCGGGGAGTCAGCCCCAGCATTTT. Translated, it gives CASSPGSQPQHF.

This clone turned up a few times. In DNA, the CDR3 is TGTGCCAGTAGCCCGCCGGGACTGAACCAAGAGACCCAGTACTTC. Amino acid sequence: CASSPPGLNQETQYF. The chain has TRBV19 and TRBJ2-5; D might be TRBD2 (6 bases). Trimming left V 6 bases short and J 0 bases short, with 14 bases between. Germline V gives CDR1 LNHDA, CDR2 SQIVND (reference sequence). The CDR3 contains 15 residues.

This clone was observed at least ten times. This chain links TRBV5-1 with TRBJ2-3; D is possibly TRBD1 (7 bases). The length of the CDR3 is 15 residues. V lost 0 bases, J lost 5 bases, and 13 bases lay in between. Germline-derived CDR1 and CDR2 are SGHRS and YFSETQ. This chain's CDR3 is CASSLGTRGVDTQYF. CDR3 nucleotide sequence: TGCGCCAGCAGCTTGGGGACCAGGGGGGTAGATACGCAGTATTTT.

This clone showed up just a few times. The gene calls are TRBV9 and TRBJ1-3; D ambiguous. Germline assignment: CDR1 SGDLS and CDR2 YYNGEE. V was pared by 4 bases and J by 3 bases, with 17 bases between. This CDR3 contains 16 residues. The CDR3 bases are TGTGCCAGCAGCCCCAGTGGAGTCGTAGGTGGAAACACCATATATTTT. It encodes CASSPSGVVGGNTIYF.

V gene TRBV6-1 combines with J gene TRBJ2-5; possibly TRBD1 for D (5 bases). V was shortened by 9 bases and J by 2 bases, with 10 bases between the two germline ends. The CDR3 contains 12 residues. CDR1 is MNHNS, CDR2 SASEGT, per germline. The CDR3, as DNA: TGTGCCAGTGACGACAGACAAGAGACCCAGTACTTC. This gives the protein CASDDRQETQYF.

The sample holds a few counts of this clone. The chain employs TRBV13 and TRBJ2-7; 7 bases align to TRBD1. Looked up from germline, CDR1 is PRHDT and CDR2 is FYEKMQ (reference sequence). V was clipped by 5 bases and J by 4 bases; unmatched bases: 8. CDR3 length: 14 amino acids. As DNA, the CDR3 is TGTGCCAGCAGCCCCCCGGGACAGAGTTACGAGCAGTACTTC. Encoded protein: CASSPPGQSYEQYF.

The J gene is TRBJ1-4, the V gene TRBV15; D is unresolved. The ends were cut back, 5 bases at V and 13 bases at J, with 23 bases in the middle. The CDR3 contains 15 residues. Germline assignment: CDR1 LNHNV and CDR2 YYDKDF (reference sequence). As DNA, the CDR3 is TGTGCCACCAGCGAGTCGCGGGTTTCCCTCGAAGGACTGTTTTTT. This encodes CATSESRVSLEGLFF. Drawing the rest from reference TRBV15 and TRBJ1-4, the complete variable domain is DAMVIQNPRYQVTQFGKPVTLSCSQTLNHNVMYWYQQKSSQAPKLLFHYYDKDFNNEADTPDNFQSRRPNTSFCFLDIRSPGLGDTAMYLCATSESRVSLEGLFFGSGTQLSVL.

The chain links TRBV6-6 to TRBJ1-6, with D possibly being TRBD1 (6 bases). The CDR3 loop spans 13 amino acids. V dropped 5 bases and J dropped 8 bases, with 10 bases sitting between them. The germline gives CDR1 MNHNY, CDR2 SVGAGI (reference sequence). CDR3 coding DNA: TGTGCCAGCAGTGCCCCAGGGGATTCACCCCTCCACTTT. Encoded protein: CASSAPGDSPLHF.